The subject of this entry is one T cell receptor (beta chain). Its specificity is unknown. With 1 base removed from V and 4 bases from J, the gap between germline ends came to 8 bases. CDR1 and CDR2 from the germline V gene are MGHRA and YSYEKL. The CDR3 covers 13 residues. This record comes from a study of graft-versus-host responses after intestinal transplantation. Assay: immunoSEQ multiplex PCR; the TCRdb copy retains only in-frame clones and omits some. Among 30,000 to 45,000 clones listed, over 85% were seen once. This chain connects TRBV4-1 to TRBJ2-7; a possible D gene is TRBD1 (6 bases). The TCR comes from a human donor who was the organ donor for an intestinal transplant. Specimen: unstimulated CD8+ T cells sorted from spleen or lymph node cells, collected before transplant. The CDR3 loop reads CASSQAQGYEQYF. In DNA form, the CDR3 reads TGCGCCAGCAGCCAAGCACAGGGTTACGAGCAGTACTTC.